A selection of T cell receptor beta chains follows, all from one sample in a study of naive and memory T cell subsets. TCRdb reanalysed the UMI-ligation and nested PCR reads using MiXCR and keeps one entry per CDR3 protein. The table lists about 160,000 distinct CDR3 sequences, over 20% of them singletons. The sample comprised naive CD4+ T cells from blood. Receptors were obtained from a human donor in good health. CDR3s include the opening cysteine and the closing phenylalanine or tryptophan. The D gene is left open where the match is weak. The listing skips clone size in some rows; elsewhere it reads once, few, many or a size class.

clone_size | d_call | j_call | v_call | cdr3_aa | cdr3_nt
. | TRBD1 | TRBJ2-2 | TRBV7-2 | CASSALLTGGIKTGELFF | TGTGCCAGCAGCGCCCTACTCACAGGGGGAATCAAGACCGGGGAGCTGTTTTTT
few | TRBD2 | TRBJ2-1 | TRBV28 | CATKTTSGRVTEQFF | TGTGCCACCAAGACCACTAGCGGGAGGGTCACTGAGCAGTTCTTC
few | TRBD1 | TRBJ1-3 | TRBV12-3/TRBV12-4 | CASRTGTGSISGNTIYF | TGTGCCAGCAGAACCGGGACAGGGTCCATCTCTGGAAACACCATATATTTT
few | . | TRBJ1-1 | TRBV9 | CASSVEVYTEAFF | TGTGCCAGCAGCGTAGAAGTCTACACTGAAGCTTTCTTT
. | TRBD2 | TRBJ2-7 | TRBV12-3/TRBV12-4 | CASRTSGLGEQYF | TGTGCCAGCAGGACTAGCGGGTTGGGCGAGCAGTACTTC
. | . | TRBJ1-5 | TRBV21-1 | CASSNVGTDSNQPQHF | TGTGCCAGCAGCAATGTAGGTACGGATAGCAATCAGCCCCAGCATTTT
. | TRBD1 | TRBJ1-5 | TRBV6-1 | CASSEGQGAGTRGQPQHF | TGTGCCAGCAGTGAGGGACAGGGGGCTGGTACTCGCGGTCAGCCCCAGCATTTT
few | . | TRBJ2-7 | TRBV5-1 | CASSLNYGEQYF | TGCGCCAGCAGCCTAAACTACGGCGAGCAGTACTTC
few | . | TRBJ1-2 | TRBV5-1 | CASSLPDNYGYTF | TGCGCCAGCAGCTTGCCGGATAACTATGGCTACACCTTC
few | . | TRBJ2-3 | TRBV7-2 | CASRLRTSTDTQYF | TGTGCCAGCAGACTACGAACTAGCACAGATACGCAGTATTTT
few | TRBD2 | TRBJ2-3 | TRBV6-6 | CASSKLAGADTQYF | TGTGCCAGCAGTAAACTAGCGGGAGCGGATACGCAGTATTTT
. | . | TRBJ2-7 | TRBV7-2 | CASSPDSSNSYEQYF | TGTGCCAGCAGCCCCGACAGTTCTAACTCCTACGAGCAGTACTTC
few | TRBD1 | TRBJ1-5 | TRBV2 | CASSAQGVSNQPQHF | TGTGCCAGCAGCGCACAGGGGGTGAGCAATCAGCCCCAGCATTTT
few | . | TRBJ2-7 | TRBV5-1 | CASSSGLTLSSYEQYF | TGCGCCAGCAGCTCGGGTCTCACCCTGAGCTCCTACGAGCAGTACTTC
few | TRBD2 | TRBJ2-5 | TRBV9 | CASSVGSGRLEETQYF | TGTGCCAGCAGCGTAGGAAGCGGGAGGCTGGAAGAGACCCAGTACTTC
. | . | TRBJ2-3 | TRBV7-8 | CASSLRTGDRTDTQYF | TGTGCCAGCAGCCTACGTACGGGAGATCGCACAGATACGCAGTATTTT
many | . | TRBJ2-7 | TRBV3-1 | CASSQVGYEQYF | TGTGCCAGCAGCCAAGTGGGCTACGAGCAGTACTTC
few | TRBD2 | TRBJ2-1 | TRBV5-1 | CASSLVSAGLAVYNEQFF | TGCGCCAGCAGCTTGGTTTCGGCAGGACTAGCGGTTTACAATGAGCAGTTCTTC
. | . | TRBJ1-3 | TRBV7-7 | CASSLGGAGNTIYF | TGTGCCAGCAGCTTAGGAGGGGCTGGAAACACCATATATTTT
many | TRBD1 | TRBJ1-1 | TRBV2 | CASSGGGADTEAFF | TGTGCCAGCAGTGGAGGGGGCGCAGACACTGAAGCTTTCTTT
. | . | TRBJ2-7 | TRBV14 | CASSQDTGLLSYEQYF | TGTGCCAGCAGCCAAGACACGGGCCTACTTTCCTACGAGCAGTACTTC
. | TRBD2 | TRBJ2-7 | TRBV3-1 | CASSQNLAGVSEQYF | TGTGCCAGCAGCCAGAATTTAGCGGGAGTTTCCGAGCAGTACTTC
few | . | TRBJ2-5 | TRBV5-1 | CASSLELGAQYF | TGCGCCAGCAGCTTGGAATTGGGGGCCCAGTACTTC
few | . | TRBJ2-5 | TRBV7-3 | CASSLGQVYGETQYF | TGTGCCAGCAGCTTAGGGCAGGTCTACGGAGAGACCCAGTACTTC
. | TRBD2 | TRBJ2-7 | TRBV28 | CASSPSGRNEQYF | TGTGCCAGCAGTCCTAGCGGGAGGAACGAGCAGTACTTC
. | . | TRBJ2-5 | TRBV5-5 | CASSLPAGRQETQYF | TGTGCCAGCAGCTTGCCTGCCGGACGCCAAGAGACCCAGTACTTC
. | TRBD2 | TRBJ2-1 | TRBV12-3/TRBV12-4 | CATFKSGRGYGNEQFF | TGTGCCACGTTCAAGAGCGGGAGGGGGTACGGCAATGAGCAGTTCTTC
few | TRBD2 | TRBJ2-2 | TRBV7-2 | CASSPTGGRGPGELFF | TGTGCCAGCAGCCCCACGGGGGGGAGAGGGCCCGGGGAGCTGTTTTTT
. | TRBD1 | TRBJ1-6 | TRBV5-1 | CASSLGQGDSPLHF | TGCGCCAGCAGCTTGGGACAGGGGGATTCACCCCTCCACTTT
. | . | TRBJ1-1 | TRBV7-2 | CASSLGWGVGNTEAFF | TGTGCCAGCAGCTTAGGCTGGGGGGTGGGGAACACTGAAGCTTTCTTT
many | . | TRBJ1-1 | TRBV20-1 | CSASNGQTEAFF | TGCAGTGCTAGCAACGGTCAGACTGAAGCTTTCTTT
. | . | TRBJ2-3 | TRBV25-1 | CASSETPTDTQYF | TGTGCCAGCAGTGAAACACCCACAGATACGCAGTATTTT
few | . | TRBJ1-6 | TRBV20-1 | CSATRFQQGYNSPLHF | TGCAGTGCTACCCGATTCCAACAGGGCTATAATTCACCCCTCCACTTT
few | TRBD1 | TRBJ2-3 | TRBV20-1 | CSARDVRQGARDTQYF | TGCAGTGCTAGAGATGTTAGACAGGGAGCGCGCGATACGCAGTATTTT